Listed below are T cell receptor beta chains from one sample, sequenced in a study of cytomegalovirus exposure and HLA in healthy donors. Clones were sequenced by immunoSEQ multiplex PCR, and TCRdb holds only the in-frame ones, with some missing. Recorded for this sample: around 44,000 clones. Sequenced material: PBMCs. Receptors originate from a male donor in good health and CMV-seropositive. CDR3s include the opening cysteine and the closing phenylalanine or tryptophan. The D gene is left open where the match is weak.

CDR3 protein	CDR3 DNA	V gene	J gene	D gene
CASSPGLAGGADTQYF	TGCGCCAGCAGCCCAGGACTAGCGGGGGGTGCAGATACGCAGTATTTT	TRBV4-1	TRBJ2-3	TRBD2
CASSWDSNSYEQYF	TGTGCCAGCAGCTGGGACAGCAACTCCTACGAGCAGTACTTC	TRBV5-5	TRBJ2-7	TRBD1
CASSQPGVDYEQYF	TGTGCCAGCAGCCAGCCTGGGGTTGACTACGAGCAGTACTTC	TRBV11-2	TRBJ2-7	NA
CASSRTAPRNQPQHF	TGTGCCAGCAGTCGGACAGCACCCCGCAATCAGCCCCAGCATTTT	TRBV2	TRBJ1-5	NA
CASSRGRQETQYF	TGTGCCAGCAGCAGGGGGCGACAAGAGACCCAGTACTTC	TRBV9	TRBJ2-5	TRBD1
CSVEEGGTDTQYF	TGCAGCGTTGAAGAGGGAGGAACAGATACGCAGTATTTT	TRBV29-1	TRBJ2-3	NA
CASRPWLDRQNIQYF	TGTGCCAGCAGACCTTGGCTGGACAGACAAAACATTCAGTACTTC	TRBV11-2	TRBJ2-4	NA
CASTYRGSTDTQYF	TGCGCCAGCACCTACAGGGGTAGTACAGATACGCAGTATTTT	TRBV5-1	TRBJ2-3	TRBD1
CASSYGVGGTGELFF	TGTGCCAGCAGTTATGGGGTGGGGGGTACCGGGGAGCTGTTTTTT	TRBV6-5	TRBJ2-2	NA
CASSFRLSALYGYTF	TGTGCCAGCAGCTTCAGACTTTCAGCCCTCTATGGCTACACCTTC	TRBV6-5	TRBJ1-2	NA
CASSYPGRPMSGGYTF	TGTGCCAGCAGTTACCCCGGTCGACCGATGTCAGGTGGCTACACCTTC	TRBV6-6	TRBJ1-2	NA
CASSPLSGSNYGYTF	TGCGCCAGCAGCCCCCTTTCAGGGTCTAACTATGGCTACACCTTC	TRBV4-3	TRBJ1-2	NA
CASSDPSGGAYNEQFF	TGTGCCAGCAGTGACCCTAGCGGGGGGGCCTACAATGAGCAGTTCTTC	TRBV6-1	TRBJ2-1	TRBD2
CSAISGTGYEQYF	TGCAGCGCTATCTCCGGGACTGGCTACGAGCAGTACTTC	TRBV29-1	TRBJ2-7	NA
CASSTGMETQYF	TGTGCCAGCTCAACGGGGATGGAGACCCAGTACTTC	TRBV18	TRBJ2-5	NA
CASSLQGWEQYF	TGCGCCAGCAGCTTGCAGGGTTGGGAGCAGTACTTC	TRBV5-1	TRBJ2-7	NA
CASSLNEKLFF	TGTGCCAGCAGTTTAAATGAAAAACTGTTTTTT	TRBV6-1	TRBJ1-4	NA
CASSLAAADTQYF	TGCGCCAGCAGCCTTGCGGCGGCCGATACGCAGTATTTT	TRBV4-3	TRBJ2-3	NA
CASSLPGTGKTEAFF	TGTGCCAGCAGTCTCCCTGGGACAGGGAAGACTGAAGCTTTCTTT	TRBV28	TRBJ1-1	TRBD1
CAWMAPRSYNSPLHF	TGTGCCTGGATGGCACCTCGCTCCTATAATTCACCCCTCCACTTT	TRBV30	TRBJ1-6	NA
CASSPGTSGGPMDEQFF	TGTGCCAGCAGTCCTGGGACTAGCGGGGGGCCTATGGATGAGCAGTTCTTC	TRBV28	TRBJ2-1	TRBD2
CASSQLDRGSSSTDTQYF	TGCGCCAGCAGCCAACTGGACAGGGGTTCCTCTAGCACAGATACGCAGTATTTT	TRBV4-3	TRBJ2-3	TRBD1
CASSGAGGRGDTQYF	TGTGCCAGTAGTGGAGCGGGGGGGCGGGGAGATACGCAGTATTTT	TRBV19	TRBJ2-3	TRBD2
CASSIVSRGSYGYTF	TGTGCCAGTAGTATAGTAAGCAGGGGAAGCTATGGCTACACCTTC	TRBV19	TRBJ1-2	NA
CAWSGDSGQKNTGELFF	TGTGCCTGGAGTGGGGACAGTGGCCAAAAGAACACCGGGGAGCTGTTTTTT	TRBV30	TRBJ2-2	TRBD1
CASSPTRGGNSPLHF	TGTGCCAGCAGCCCGACAAGGGGAGGTAATTCACCCCTCCACTTT	TRBV7-2	TRBJ1-6	NA